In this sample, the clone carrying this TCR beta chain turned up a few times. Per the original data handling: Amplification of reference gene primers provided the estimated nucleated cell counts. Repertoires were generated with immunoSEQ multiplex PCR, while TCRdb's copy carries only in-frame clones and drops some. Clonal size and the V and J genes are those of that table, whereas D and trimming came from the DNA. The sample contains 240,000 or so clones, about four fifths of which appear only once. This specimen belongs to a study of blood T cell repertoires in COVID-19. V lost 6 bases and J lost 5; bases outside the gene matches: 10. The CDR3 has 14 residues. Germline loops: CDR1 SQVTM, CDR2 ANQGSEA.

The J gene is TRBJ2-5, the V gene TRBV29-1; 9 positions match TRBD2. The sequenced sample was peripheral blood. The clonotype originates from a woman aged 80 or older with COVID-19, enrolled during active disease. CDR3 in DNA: TGCAGCGTGGGCGGCGGGGGGGCCAGGGAGACCCAGTACTTC. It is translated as CSVGGGGARETQYF. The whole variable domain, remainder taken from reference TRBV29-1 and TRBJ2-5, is SAVISQKPSRDICQRGTSLTIQCQVDSQVTMMFWYRQQPGQSLTLIATANQGSEATYESGFVIDKFPISRPNLTFSTLTVSNMSPEDSSIYLCSVGGGGARETQYFGPGTRLLVL.